This TCR beta chain was sequenced in a study of CD8 T cells in ankylosing spondylitis. This clonotype has more than one count but fewer than ten. Its antigen is still unknown. Study results and limitations: Earlier authors reported some of these motif variants in reactive arthritis synovial fluid and blood.

MiXCR, applied by TCRdb to the 5' RACE reads, yields one record per CDR3 protein. The sample includes around 130,000 distinct CDR3 sequences, more than 6.5% seen only once; the top ten take roughly an eighth. Material for sequencing was blood, either unsorted or a sorted T cell fraction (not recorded which). This receptor was identified in a male donor with ankylosing spondylitis or in good health (not recorded which).

In DNA form, the CDR3 reads TGTGCCAGCAGCCCGGGGTTTGGACTAGCGCGAGTTGGTATAGGCGAGCAGTACTTC. Encoded protein: CASSPGFGLARVGIGEQYF. The rearrangement uses TRBV11-2 and TRBJ2-7; 9 nucleotides align to TRBD2. The V gene end was trimmed by 5 bases and the J gene end by 6 bases; junction bases not matched to a gene: 23. The CDR3 sequence is 19 residues long. The germline gives CDR1 SGHAT, CDR2 FQNNGV.